This T cell receptor (beta chain) originates from a study of CD8 T cells in Susac syndrome. Random hexamers were used to reverse transcribe about 0.5 to 1 ug of RNA. TCRdb reprocessed the immunoSEQ multiplex PCR reads via MiXCR and lists one record per CDR3 protein. The table shows a few hundred thousand distinct CDR3 sequences, with approximately 95% occurring only once. V was pared by 0 bases and J by 11 bases, with 17 bases between. Germline lookup yields CDR1 GTSNPN and CDR2 SVGIG (reference sequence). This CDR3 is built from 14 residues. The clonotype originates from a human donor with multiple sclerosis. Sequenced material: CD4+ T cells from PBMCs. The rearrangement links TRBV30 to TRBJ1-5; D is perhaps TRBD1 (5 bases). CDR3 sequence reads: CAWSVSRDLGAQHF. In nucleotides, the CDR3 is TGTGCCTGGAGTGTCTCGAGGGACCTGGGAGCCCAGCATTTT. Complete variable domain (other parts from reference TRBV30 and TRBJ1-5): SQTIHQWPATLVQPVGSPLSLECTVEGTSNPNLYWYRQAAGRGLQLLFYSVGIGQISSEVPQNLSASRPQDRQFILSSKKLLLSDSGFYLCAWSVSRDLGAQHFGDGTRLSIL.